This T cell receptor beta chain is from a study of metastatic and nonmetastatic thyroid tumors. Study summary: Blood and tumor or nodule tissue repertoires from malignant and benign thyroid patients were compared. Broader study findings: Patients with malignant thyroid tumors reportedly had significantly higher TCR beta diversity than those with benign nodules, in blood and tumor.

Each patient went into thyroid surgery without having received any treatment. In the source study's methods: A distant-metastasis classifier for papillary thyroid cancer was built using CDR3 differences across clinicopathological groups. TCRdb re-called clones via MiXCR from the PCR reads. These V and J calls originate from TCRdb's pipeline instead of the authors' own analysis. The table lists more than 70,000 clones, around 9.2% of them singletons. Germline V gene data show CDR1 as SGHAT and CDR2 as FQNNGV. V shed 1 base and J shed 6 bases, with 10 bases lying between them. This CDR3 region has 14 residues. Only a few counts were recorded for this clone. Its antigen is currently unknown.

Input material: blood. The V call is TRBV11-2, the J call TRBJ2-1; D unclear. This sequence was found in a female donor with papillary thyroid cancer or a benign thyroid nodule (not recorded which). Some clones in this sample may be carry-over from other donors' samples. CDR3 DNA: TGTGCCAGCAGCTTAGCAAGTTTTGGCAATGAGCAGTTCTTC. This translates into CASSLASFGNEQFF.